The 30 T cell receptor beta chains in this list originate from one sample, sequenced in a study of cytomegalovirus exposure and HLA in healthy donors. Amplification used 60 Vbeta primers and 13 Jbeta primers. Using immunoSEQ multiplex PCR, the repertoire was profiled, and TCRdb retains in-frame clones only, with some absent. Seen here are 150,000 to 200,000 clones, roughly 70% observed once, and the top ten hold 2.5% to 3%. Sequenced input: PBMCs. These receptors originate from a woman aged 50 to 65 in good health and CMV-seropositive.

Notes on this clone: One end of the junction fails to match germline, which may point to a read error. CDR3 protein: CASSIPGGNFGYTF. CDR3 DNA sequence: TGTGCCAGTAGTATCCCCGGCGGGAACTTTGGCTACACCTTC. V gene TRBV19 combines with J gene TRBJ1-2; D is undetermined. The CDR3 extends over 14 amino acids. CDR1 and CDR2 from the germline V gene are LNHDA and SQIVND (reference sequence).

This rearrangement joins TRBV6-5 to TRBJ2-5; 13 nucleotides match TRBD2. The assigned J gene may be wrong: the sequence end matches TRBJ2-7 better. This CDR3 region has 16 residues. CDR1 is MNHEY and CDR2 is SVGAGI in the germline V gene. The CDR3 loop reads CASSYSGLAGAHEQYF. In nucleotides, the CDR3 is TGTGCCAGCAGTTACTCTGGACTAGCGGGGGCCCACGAGCAGTACTTC.

J is TRBJ2-6 and V is TRBV19, with TRBD1 identical over 7 bases. CDR1 and CDR2 (germline): LNHDA, SQIVND (reference sequence). The CDR3 consists of 15 residues. With 4 bases clipped from V and 2 bases from J, the junction kept 2 bases outside the gene matches. Here the CDR3 reads CASSTGTAGANVLTF. CDR3 in DNA: TGTGCCAGTAGTACTGGGACAGCTGGGGCCAACGTCCTGACTTTC.

The genes are TRBV27 and TRBJ2-1, with a weak D call TRBD2 (7 bases). Germline values: CDR1 MNHEY, CDR2 SMNVEV (reference sequence). V lost 6 bases, J lost 4 bases, and 10 bases lay in between. There are 13 residues in the CDR3. CDR3 region: CASRGGAYNEQFF. In DNA, the CDR3 is TGTGCCAGCAGGGGGGGGGCATACAATGAGCAGTTCTTC.

There are a few counts of this clone. The CDR3: CASSQDLGTGSSYEQYF. The CDR3 DNA is TGCGCCAGCAGCCAAGATTTGGGGACAGGGTCCTCCTACGAGCAGTACTTC. The chain combines TRBV4-1 with TRBJ2-7; 9 bases map to TRBD1. Trimming removed 0 bases from V and 0 bases from J; junction bases left unmatched: 6. CDR3 length equals 17 residues. CDR1 and CDR2 (germline): MGHRA, YSYEKL.

The chain combines TRBV29-1 with TRBJ2-7; no clear D. V dropped 1 base and J dropped 1 base, with 5 bases sitting between them. The CDR3 runs 12 residues. Looked up from germline, CDR1 is SQVTM and CDR2 is ANQGSEA. CDR3 region: CSVEAGSYEQYF. For the CDR3, the DNA is TGCAGCGTTGAAGCAGGATCCTACGAGCAGTACTTC.

The chain is built from TRBV21-1 and TRBJ2-7; the table gives TRBD1 as D, unverified against the DNA. TRBV21-1 is a pseudogene segment. The CDR3 is made up of 11 amino acids. The DNA for the CDR3 is TGTGCCAGCAGCAACAGGTGCGAGCAGTACTTC. Translation gives CASSNRCEQYF.

The chain combines TRBV30 with TRBJ1-1, with no clear D. With 0 bases removed from V and 3 bases from J, the gap between germline ends came to 14 bases. The germline CDR1 and CDR2 sequences are GTSNPN and SVGIG (reference sequence). This CDR3 spans 15 amino acids. CDR3 loop: CAWSVECHGDTEAFF. The CDR3 nucleotides read TGTGCCTGGAGTGTAGAGTGTCACGGGGACACTGAAGCTTTCTTT.

This sequence joins TRBV7-3 and TRBJ2-1; TRBD2 matches 14 bases. This CDR3 is built from 17 residues. Germline loops: CDR1 SGHTA, CDR2 FQGTGA. V lost 5 bases, J lost 6 bases, and 9 bases stayed unmatched. The CDR3 here is CASSRLAGGPISNEQFF. The DNA for the CDR3 is TGTGCCAGCAGCAGACTAGCGGGGGGGCCTATTTCCAATGAGCAGTTCTTC.

This clone was seen once. This chain links TRBV5-1 with TRBJ2-3; no clear D gene. V shed 4 bases and J shed 1 base, with 4 bases lying between them. CDR1 is SGHRS, CDR2 YFSETQ, per germline. There are 12 residues in the CDR3. CDR3 DNA: TGCGCCAGCAGCCCTGGCACAGATACGCAGTATTTT. As protein: CASSPGTDTQYF.

As regards this clone: The junction differs from germline at one of its ends, possibly a read error. The V call is TRBV27, the J call TRBJ1-6, with 7 positions matching TRBD1. The length of the CDR3 is 14 residues. CDR1 and CDR2 from the germline V gene are MNHEY and SMNVEV (reference sequence). The CDR3 region is CASSLTGKDSPLHF. CDR3 DNA: TGTGCTAGCAGTCTGACAGGGAAAGATTCACCCCTCCACTTT.

V gene TRBV27 combines with J gene TRBJ1-2; 9 bases agree with TRBD1. CDR1 MNHEY and CDR2 SMNVEV come from the germline V gene (reference sequence). The CDR3 covers 15 residues. Trimming removed 0 bases from V and 7 bases from J; junction bases left unmatched: 6. The DNA of the CDR3 is TGTGCCAGCAGTTTATCTTTTGGGACAGGGCCTGGCTACACCTTC. Protein product: CASSLSFGTGPGYTF.

The chain is built from TRBV5-6 and TRBJ1-5; 9 nucleotides agree with TRBD1. With 3 bases clipped from V and 4 bases from J, the junction kept 5 bases outside the gene matches. CDR3 length: 15 residues. Germline CDR1 and CDR2: SGHDT and YYEEEE. For the CDR3, the DNA is TGTGCCAGCAGCTGGGGACAGGGAGGGAATCAGCCCCAGCATTTT. Translation: CASSWGQGGNQPQHF. The entire variable domain, with the rest obtained from reference TRBV5-6 and TRBJ1-5, is as follows: DAGVTQSPTHLIKTRGQQVTLRCSPKSGHDTVSWYQQALGQGPQFIFQYYEEEERQRGNFPDRFSGHQFPNYSSELNVNALLLGDSALYLCASSWGQGGNQPQHFGDGTRLSIL.

V and J are TRBV7-9 and TRBJ2-2, with 10 positions matching TRBD1. The CDR3 sequence is 14 residues long. From germline, CDR1 is SEHNR and CDR2 FQNEAQ (reference sequence). With 6 bases clipped from V and 7 bases from J, the junction kept 5 bases outside the gene matches. The CDR3 is CASSWTGGSGELFF. Written as DNA, the CDR3 is TGTGCCAGCAGTTGGACAGGGGGTAGCGGGGAGCTGTTTTTT.

This clone was detected many times. The CDR3 bases are TGTGCCAGCAGTCCGACACCTACCTACGAGCAGTACTTC. It encodes CASSPTPTYEQYF. This chain uses TRBV27 with TRBJ2-7; D unresolved. The V gene's germline CDR1 is MNHEY and CDR2 SMNVEV (reference sequence). There are 13 residues in the CDR3. V was pared by 5 bases and J by 2 bases, with 10 bases between.

As to this clone: Other DNA sequences in the sample encode the same CDR3. This chain links TRBV15 with TRBJ1-1; D gene ambiguous. V lost 0 bases to trimming and J lost 1 base, with 3 bases between them. The CDR3 is 13 residues long. The V gene's germline CDR1 is LNHNV and CDR2 YYDKDF (reference sequence). The CDR3 region is CATSRDRNTEAFF. DNA of the CDR3: TGTGCCACCAGCAGAGATCGGAACACTGAAGCTTTCTTT.

This chain connects TRBV7-8 to TRBJ1-2; 8 positions agree with TRBD1. Germline V gene sequence: CDR1 SGHVS, CDR2 FQNEAQ. The V segment lost 5 bases and the J segment 4 bases; nucleotides outside the gene matches: 6. The CDR3 contains 14 residues. The DNA for the CDR3 is TGTGCCAGCAGCGAGAGGGACAGGCCCTATGGCTACACCTTC. Its protein is CASSERDRPYGYTF.

The chain joins TRBV29-1 to TRBJ1-1, with D possibly matching TRBD1 (5 bases). V lost 4 bases to trimming and J lost 11 bases, with 17 bases between them. The CDR3 covers 12 residues. Looked up from germline, CDR1 is SQVTM and CDR2 is ANQGSEA. The CDR3 DNA reads as TGCAGCGTTGCTCAGTGGGGGGGGAGGGCTTTCTTT. Amino acids: CSVAQWGGRAFF. The whole variable domain, filled in from reference TRBV29-1 and TRBJ1-1, reads SAVISQKPSRDICQRGTSLTIQCQVDSQVTMMFWYRQQPGQSLTLIATANQGSEATYESGFVIDKFPISRPNLTFSTLTVSNMSPEDSSIYLCSVAQWGGRAFFGQGTRLTVV.

The V call is TRBV19, the J call TRBJ1-2; D perhaps matches TRBD1 (6 bases). CDR1 LNHDA and CDR2 SQIVND come from the germline V gene (reference sequence). V was pared by 5 bases and J by 1 base, with 17 bases between. CDR3 length: 16 amino acids. CDR3 DNA sequence: TGTGCCAGTAGTCGGGCCGGGACACGGAGTAACTATGGCTACACCTTC. This translates into CASSRAGTRSNYGYTF.

The V gene is TRBV18, the J gene TRBJ1-3; D is undetermined. This CDR3 is 14 amino acids long. V was shortened by 3 bases and J by 4 bases, with 10 bases between the two germline ends. In germline, CDR1 is KGHSH, CDR2 LQKENI. In nucleotides, the CDR3 is TGTGCCAGCTCACCGGAGAGTCTCGGAAACACCATATATTTT. Residues: CASSPESLGNTIYF.

The CDR3 DNA reads TGTGCCAGCAGGGGACAGTTAGGCCGGGTTGAAGCTTTCTTT. Translated, it gives CASRGQLGRVEAFF. V gene TRBV7-2 combines with J gene TRBJ1-1; 7 bases line up with TRBD1. CDR1 and CDR2 (germline): SGHTA, FQGNSA. The CDR3 is made up of 14 amino acids. J lost 7 bases, V lost 6 bases, and 11 bases had no gene match.

V is TRBV29-1 and J is TRBJ2-3; the D gene is possibly TRBD2 (6 bases). There are 15 residues in the CDR3. V was cut by 1 base and J by 6 bases, with 17 bases left in between. CDR1 SQVTM and CDR2 ANQGSEA come from the germline V gene. The CDR3 bases are TGCAGCGTTGAAGGGGGGGAAGGGATAGTGGATACGCAGTATTTT. Translation: CSVEGGEGIVDTQYF.

The V call is TRBV5-6, the J call TRBJ1-5; D may be TRBD1 (5 bases). V lost 3 bases to trimming and J lost 1 base, with 11 bases between them. CDR3 size: 15 residues. Germline CDR1 SGHDT, CDR2 YYEEEE. This CDR3 reads CASSSWGLSNQPQHF. CDR3 nucleotides: TGTGCCAGCAGCTCGTGGGGACTCAGCAATCAGCCCCAGCATTTT.

The chain employs TRBV5-1 and TRBJ1-1, with no clear D. Trimming shortened V by 9 bases and J by 5 bases, and 11 bases separated the two germline ends. This CDR3 has 11 residues. The germline V gene has CDR1 SGHRS and CDR2 YFSETQ. The CDR3 coding sequence is TGCGCCACCCCCCCCCTAACTGAAGCTTTCTTT. Translated, it gives CATPPLTEAFF.

This rearrangement joins TRBV19 to TRBJ1-5, with 7 bases that match TRBD1. The CDR3 extends over 17 amino acids. Germline V gives CDR1 LNHDA, CDR2 SQIVND (reference sequence). The J segment lost 5 bases and the V segment lost 6 bases, leaving 16 bases of the junction unmatched. CDR3 loop: CASSFTVGDSSHQPQHF. Written as DNA, the CDR3 is TGTGCCAGTAGCTTCACCGTTGGGGACAGCAGCCATCAGCCCCAGCATTTT.

A few counts support this clone. This specimen includes other DNA sequences encoding the same CDR3. In DNA form, the CDR3 reads TGTGCCAGCAGTGAATGGCAGGGTAGCAATCAGCCCCAGCATTTT. Amino acid sequence: CASSEWQGSNQPQHF. The V call is TRBV6-1, the J call TRBJ1-5; TRBD1 is a possible D gene (5 bases). The germline gives CDR1 MNHNS, CDR2 SASEGT. The V end lost 2 bases, the J end lost 0 bases, and 8 bases lay between the germline ends. The CDR3 is 15 amino acids.

The chain couples TRBV7-9 to TRBJ2-5, with 11 nucleotides matching TRBD1. In germline, CDR1 is SEHNR, CDR2 FQNEAQ (reference sequence). The CDR3 loop spans 16 amino acids. J gave up 4 bases and V 5 bases, and 9 bases lay outside the gene matches. For the CDR3, the DNA is TGTGCCAGCAGCCTCCGATCGGACAGGGGGCGAGAGACCCAGTACTTC. Protein sequence: CASSLRSDRGRETQYF.

This clone was counted only a few times. In nucleotides, the CDR3 is TGTGCCTGGAAAGAACAGGACACCGGGGAGCTGTTTTTT. This sequence encodes CAWKEQDTGELFF. V is TRBV30 and J is TRBJ2-2, with D perhaps matching TRBD1 (5 bases). The CDR3 consists of 13 residues. V gave up 4 bases and J gave up 3 bases, with 9 bases separating them. Germline V gene data show CDR1 as GTSNPN and CDR2 as SVGIG (reference sequence).

The chain employs TRBV4-1 and TRBJ1-4, with D possibly being TRBD1 (5 bases). This CDR3 has 16 amino acids. Between the trimmed V and J ends, which lost 4 bases and 8 bases, there was a span of 20 bases. Germline CDR1 reads MGHRA; CDR2 reads YSYEKL. The CDR3 here is CASSRTPDSTPEKLFF. CDR3 DNA: TGCGCCAGCAGCCGAACCCCCGACAGTACGCCCGAAAAACTGTTTTTT.

This clone was counted only a few times. The V and J genes are TRBV27 and TRBJ1-2; a possible D gene is TRBD1 (6 bases). CDR1 is MNHEY and CDR2 is SMNVEV in the germline V gene (reference sequence). With 3 bases removed from V and 8 bases from J, the gap between germline ends came to 16 bases. This CDR3 region has 14 residues. Written as DNA, the CDR3 is TGTGCCAGCAGTTTGAGCTTCGGTGGGGGCGGCTACACCTTC. Translated, it gives CASSLSFGGGGYTF.